This T cell receptor beta chain is drawn from a study of T cells in Graves' hyperthyroidism and ophthalmopathy (dated 2019 in TCRdb). About the full investigation: Peripheral blood was collected at initial diagnosis, before any treatment. A discovery cohort of about 96 patients, 43 with Graves' ophthalmopathy and 55 to 65 with stable Graves' hyperthyroidism, was used to find distinguishing TCR V-J signatures. Prospective prediction of ophthalmopathy was tested in an independent validation cohort consisting of some 19 hyperthyroidism patients and more than 15 patients who later progressed to ophthalmopathy. The 75 to 100 discovery patients were divided at random into training and test sets in a 7:3 ratio. In addition, the study compared T-cell repertoires in thyroid tissue and in blood from several Graves' hyperthyroidism patients. Following sampling, methimazole starting at 30 mg daily was given to hyperthyroidism patients, and high-dose intravenous methylprednisolone was given to ophthalmopathy patients. The paper reports TCR Vbeta CDR3 sequencing of about 140 peripheral blood samples: under 45 ophthalmopathy, under 80 hyperthyroidism and approximately 17 progressor patients. Findings and caveats that apply to the study as a whole: No statistical method was used to fix the sample size in advance, and group allocation was not hidden from the investigators. Most expanded thyroid clonotypes (frequency above 0.001) were also detected in blood, suggesting blood repertoires may reflect thyroid immune responses. A 13 V-J signature model separated ophthalmopathy from stable hyperthyroidism, with around 88% sensitivity and roughly 84% specificity in cross-validation and 80%/75% in testing. In validation, the model predicted progression to ophthalmopathy a median of approximately 6.6 months before onset, with roughly 70% sensitivity and 72.22% specificity.

As for this clonotype: Its antigen specificity is not known. Per-base qualities were not stored, and no clone one base away is much larger.

TCR beta CDR3 regions were amplified from RNA transcripts. For the first round of RT-PCR on the TCR CDR3, the HTBI primer set was used together with the Qiagen OneStep RT-PCR kit. Libraries were constructed in a second round of multiplex PCR, after which size selection and purification were carried out. Sequencing of the libraries was done on an Illumina HiSeq2000 using paired-end 100 bp reads. The study's own analysis went as follows. SOAPnuke was used to process the raw data, removing reads that contained adapters or uncalled bases, had a mean Phred below 15, or lacked an exact match to the constant primer or identifier. High-quality paired reads were merged with COPE v1.2.5, and unique nucleotide sequences were defined as clonotypes. Clonotypes were aligned to IMGT TRBV, TRBD and TRBJ reference segments using MiTCR v1.1. The analysis was restricted to V-J combinations with a frequency above 0.0001, which together covered 99% to 99.2% of the repertoires. The TCS score was defined as the ratio of F50 (clonal expansion) to E x V (chaos), calculated using BLOSUM62-based TCRdist between CDR3 peptides within each V-J. Welch's t-statistics and random forest reduced fewer than 550 V-J features to 13, which were used in a naive Bayes classifier (R e1071). TCRdb passed the public sequencing reads through fastp at Q25 and MiXCR, retaining productive beta sequences. Entries are consolidated by CDR3 protein sequence, retaining the most common genes and DNA. These V and J calls are TCRdb output, not the study's own analysis. A total of under 650,000 distinct CDR3 sequences appear in this sample, 15% to 20% of them only once. Of the sample, about 3.8% falls within the top ten clones.

Stable Graves' hyperthyroidism was defined as no progression to ophthalmopathy during 18 months of follow-up. Hyperthyroidism patients were aged 18 to 65 years and newly diagnosed, with disease duration of less than 2 months. Any patient with an uncontrolled infection, another autoimmune disease, pregnancy or lactation was excluded. Diagnoses relied on clinical symptoms, serum thyroxine and TRAb, thyroid ultrasound and orbital computed tomography. PBMCs were isolated from approximately 10 ml of fresh peripheral blood by Ficoll-Paque density gradient centrifugation. Total RNA was extracted using Trizol reagent, and RNA quality was assessed on an Agilent 2100 Bioanalyzer. Compared with germline, V lacks 4 bases and J lacks 0 bases; bases without a gene match: 3. From cysteine to phenylalanine, the CDR3 is 16 amino acids long. Only the CDR3 portion is preserved as DNA: 48 bases, with reading frame beginning at the first base. The germline V gene encodes CDR1 SNHLY and CDR2 FYNNEI.

The chain was built from TRBV2 and TRBJ2-5; 12 central nucleotides agree with TRBD2. The sequencing input was blood. The source of this sequence is a woman aged 30 to 39 with Graves' hyperthyroidism. The DNA is TGTGCCAGCAGTGCTCTAGCGGGAGGGGACCAAGAGACCCAGTACTTC. Its protein reads: CASSALAGGDQETQYF.